This TCR beta chain was obtained from a study of blood T cell repertoires in COVID-19. Study summary: Spain, Italy and the United States supplied samples that represented acute and convalescent COVID-19. PBMCs, B-cell-depleted T cells, or T cells provided the cDNA or gDNA that made up the material.

Trimming removed 0 bases from V and 3 bases from J, with 4 bases in between. The CDR3 is 13 amino acids. Germline values: CDR1 MGHRA, CDR2 YSYEKL. Original data processing: Estimation of nucleated cell counts was performed using reference gene primer amplification. Profiled with immunoSEQ multiplex PCR; TCRdb holds only in-frame clones, not every one. V and J calls and clone size are as listed in that table; D and trimming were resolved from the DNA. Here the sample spans over 30,000 clones, roughly 88% being singletons. The chain combines TRBV4-1 with TRBJ2-3; no definite D call. This TCR derives from a human donor in a cohort sampled during active COVID-19. The sample was peripheral blood. The chain's CDR3 is CASSQESTDTQYF. For the CDR3, the DNA is TGCGCCAGCAGCCAAGAATCGACAGATACGCAGTATTTT.